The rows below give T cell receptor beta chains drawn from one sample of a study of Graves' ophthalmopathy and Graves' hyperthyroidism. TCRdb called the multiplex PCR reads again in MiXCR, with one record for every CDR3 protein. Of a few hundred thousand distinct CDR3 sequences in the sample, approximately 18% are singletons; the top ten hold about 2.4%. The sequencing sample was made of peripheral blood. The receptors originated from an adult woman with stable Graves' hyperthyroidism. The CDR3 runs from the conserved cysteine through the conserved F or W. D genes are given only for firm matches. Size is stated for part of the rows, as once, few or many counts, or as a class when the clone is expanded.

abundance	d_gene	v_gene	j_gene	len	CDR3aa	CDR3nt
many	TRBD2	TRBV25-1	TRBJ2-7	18	CASSEPVTSGTSRYEQYF	TGTGCCAGCAGTGAGCCTGTGACTAGCGGGACGTCTCGCTACGAGCAGTACTTC
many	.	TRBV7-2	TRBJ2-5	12	CASTNPQETQYF	TGTGCCAGCACTAACCCCCAAGAGACCCAGTACTTC
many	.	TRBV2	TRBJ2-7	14	CASSDHRRTYEQYF	TGTGCCAGCAGTGATCATAGGAGAACCTACGAGCAGTACTTC
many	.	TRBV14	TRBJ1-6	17	CASSQLLTSSYNSPLHF	TGTGCCAGCAGCCAGTTGCTTACGAGCTCCTATAATTCACCCCTCCACTTT
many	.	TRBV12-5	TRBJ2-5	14	CASGLGQGSETQYF	TGTGCTAGTGGACTTGGGCAGGGTTCCGAGACCCAGTACTTC
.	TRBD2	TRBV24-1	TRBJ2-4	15	CATSDVSTSDETRFF	TGTGCCACCAGTGATGTCTCGACTAGCGACGAAACACGGTTCTTC
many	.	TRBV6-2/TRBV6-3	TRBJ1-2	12	CASSTRDYGYTF	TGTGCCAGCAGTACCCGGGACTATGGCTACACCTTC
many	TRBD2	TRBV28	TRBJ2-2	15	CATLSGSTVTGELFF	TGTGCCACCTTGAGCGGGAGCACCGTGACCGGGGAGCTGTTTTTT
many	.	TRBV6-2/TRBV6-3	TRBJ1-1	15	CASSYGEQSNTEAFF	TGTGCCAGCAGTTACGGGGAACAAAGTAACACTGAAGCTTTCTTT
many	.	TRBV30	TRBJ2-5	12	CAWSVDGETQYF	TGTGCCTGGAGTGTAGATGGGGAGACCCAGTACTTC
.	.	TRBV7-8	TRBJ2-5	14	CAISDLQGQETQYF	TGTGCCATCAGTGACCTACAGGGCCAAGAGACCCAGTACTTC
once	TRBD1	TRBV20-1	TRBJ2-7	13	CSATDRGSYEQYF	TGCAGTGCTACGGACAGGGGGAGCTACGAGCAGTACTTC
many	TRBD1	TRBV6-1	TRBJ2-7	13	CASNRGLGYEQYF	TGTGCCAGCAATAGGGGGCTTGGTTACGAGCAGTACTTC
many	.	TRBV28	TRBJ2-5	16	CASSTPGAGYQETQYF	TGTGCCAGCAGTACCCCCGGGGCGGGGTACCAAGAGACCCAGTACTTC
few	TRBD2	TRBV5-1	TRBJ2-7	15	CASRSASGSGYEQYF	TGCGCCAGCAGGAGTGCTAGCGGGAGTGGGTACGAGCAGTACTTC
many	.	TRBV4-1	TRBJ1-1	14	CASSQLYRDTEAFF	TGCGCCAGCAGCCAACTTTATCGGGACACTGAAGCTTTCTTT
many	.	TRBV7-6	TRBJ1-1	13	CASSPIQYTEAFF	TGTGCCAGCAGCCCAATACAGTACACTGAAGCTTTCTTT
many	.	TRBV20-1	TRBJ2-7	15	CSAKNPGSTPYEQYF	TGCAGTGCCAAAAACCCGGGATCTACCCCCTACGAGCAGTACTTC
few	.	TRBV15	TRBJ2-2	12	CAVSVGTGELFF	TGTGCCGTATCAGTCGGAACCGGGGAGCTGTTTTTT
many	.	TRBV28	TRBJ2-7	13	CASSSADLYEQYF	TGTGCCAGCAGTTCCGCCGACCTATACGAGCAGTACTTC
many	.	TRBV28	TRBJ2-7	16	CASSFRAGRQTYEQYF	TGTGCCAGCAGTTTCAGGGCAGGGCGACAAACCTACGAGCAGTACTTC
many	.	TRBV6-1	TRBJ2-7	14	CASSGLKITVEQYF	TGTGCCAGCAGTGGACTGAAGATTACTGTGGAGCAGTACTTC
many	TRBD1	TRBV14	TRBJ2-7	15	CASSRDPGGFYEQYF	TGTGCCAGCAGTAGGGATCCAGGGGGCTTCTACGAGCAGTACTTC